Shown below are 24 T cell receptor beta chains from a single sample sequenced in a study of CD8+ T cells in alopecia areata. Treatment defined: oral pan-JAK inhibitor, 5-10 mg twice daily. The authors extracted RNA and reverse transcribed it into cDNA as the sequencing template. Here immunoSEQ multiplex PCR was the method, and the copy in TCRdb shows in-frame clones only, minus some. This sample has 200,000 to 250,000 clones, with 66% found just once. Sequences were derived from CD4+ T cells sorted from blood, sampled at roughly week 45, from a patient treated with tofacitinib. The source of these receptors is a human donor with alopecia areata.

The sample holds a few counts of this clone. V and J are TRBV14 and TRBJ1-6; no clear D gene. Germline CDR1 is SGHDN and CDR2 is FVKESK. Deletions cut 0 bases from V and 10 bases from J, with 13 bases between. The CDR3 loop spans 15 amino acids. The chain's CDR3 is CASSQDLGSKSPLHF. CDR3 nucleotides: TGTGCCAGCAGCCAAGATCTAGGTAGTAAGTCACCCCTCCACTTT. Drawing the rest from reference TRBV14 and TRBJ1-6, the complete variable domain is EAGVTQFPSHSVIEKGQTVTLRCDPISGHDNLYWYRRVMGKEIKFLLHFVKESKQDESGMPNNRFLAERTGGTYSTLKVQPAELEDSGVYFCASSQDLGSKSPLHFGNGTRLTVT.

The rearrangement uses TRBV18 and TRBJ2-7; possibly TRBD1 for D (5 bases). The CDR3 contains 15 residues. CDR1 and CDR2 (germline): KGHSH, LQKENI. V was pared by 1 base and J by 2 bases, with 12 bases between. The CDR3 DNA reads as TGTGCCAGCTCACCACGTGCAGGGATTGCCTACGAGCAGTACTTC. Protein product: CASSPRAGIAYEQYF.

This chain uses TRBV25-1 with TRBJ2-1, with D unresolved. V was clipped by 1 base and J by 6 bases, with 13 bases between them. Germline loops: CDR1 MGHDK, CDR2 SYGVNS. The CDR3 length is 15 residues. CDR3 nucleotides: TGTGCCAGCAGTGAATCTACAGCTCCTTTCAATGAGCAGTTCTTC. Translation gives CASSESTAPFNEQFF.

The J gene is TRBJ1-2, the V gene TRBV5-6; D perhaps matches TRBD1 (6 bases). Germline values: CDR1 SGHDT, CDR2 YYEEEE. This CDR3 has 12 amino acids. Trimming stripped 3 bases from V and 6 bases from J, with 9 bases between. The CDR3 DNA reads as TGTGCCAGCAGCTCTTACAGGGATGGCTACACCTTC. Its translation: CASSSYRDGYTF.

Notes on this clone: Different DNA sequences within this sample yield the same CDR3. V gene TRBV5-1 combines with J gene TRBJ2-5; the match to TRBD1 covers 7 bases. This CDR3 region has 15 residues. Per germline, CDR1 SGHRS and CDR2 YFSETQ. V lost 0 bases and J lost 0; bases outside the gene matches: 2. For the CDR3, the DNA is TGCGCCAGCAGCTTGGGCGACAGGGACCAAGAGACCCAGTACTTC. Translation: CASSLGDRDQETQYF.

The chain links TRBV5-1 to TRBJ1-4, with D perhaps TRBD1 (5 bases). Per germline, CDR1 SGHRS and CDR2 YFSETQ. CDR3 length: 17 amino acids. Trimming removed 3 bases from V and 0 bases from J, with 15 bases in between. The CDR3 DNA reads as TGCGCCAGCAGCTCCGGGACGGGGGTTGCAACTAATGAAAAACTGTTTTTT. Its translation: CASSSGTGVATNEKLFF.

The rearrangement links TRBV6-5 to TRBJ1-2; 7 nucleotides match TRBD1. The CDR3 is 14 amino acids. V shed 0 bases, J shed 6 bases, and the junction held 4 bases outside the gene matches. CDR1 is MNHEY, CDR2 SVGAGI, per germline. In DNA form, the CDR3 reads TGTGCCAGCAGTTACTCTACAGGGGTGGATGGCTACACCTTC. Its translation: CASSYSTGVDGYTF.

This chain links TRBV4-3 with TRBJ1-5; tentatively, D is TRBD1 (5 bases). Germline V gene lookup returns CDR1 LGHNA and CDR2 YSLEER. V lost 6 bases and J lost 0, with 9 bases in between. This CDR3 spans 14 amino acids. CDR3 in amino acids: CASSRQFSNQPQHF. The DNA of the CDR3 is TGCGCCAGCAGTCGACAGTTTAGCAATCAGCCCCAGCATTTT.

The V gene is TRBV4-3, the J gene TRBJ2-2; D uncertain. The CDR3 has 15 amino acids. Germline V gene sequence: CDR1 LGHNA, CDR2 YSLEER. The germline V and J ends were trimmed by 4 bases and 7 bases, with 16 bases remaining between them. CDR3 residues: CASSLATRLDGELFF. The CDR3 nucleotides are TGCGCCAGCAGCCTCGCCACAAGACTGGACGGGGAGCTGTTTTTT.

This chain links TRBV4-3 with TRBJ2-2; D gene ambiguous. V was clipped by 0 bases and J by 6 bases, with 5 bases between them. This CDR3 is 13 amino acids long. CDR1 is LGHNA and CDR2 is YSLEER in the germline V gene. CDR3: CASSQETAGELFF. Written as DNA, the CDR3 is TGCGCCAGCAGCCAAGAAACGGCCGGGGAGCTGTTTTTT.

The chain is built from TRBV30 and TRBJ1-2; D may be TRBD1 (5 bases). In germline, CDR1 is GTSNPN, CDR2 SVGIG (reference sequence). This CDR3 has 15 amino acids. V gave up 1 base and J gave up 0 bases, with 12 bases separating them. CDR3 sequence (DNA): TGTGCCTGGAGTGGGACATTACTAGCTAACTATGGCTACACCTTC. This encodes CAWSGTLLANYGYTF.

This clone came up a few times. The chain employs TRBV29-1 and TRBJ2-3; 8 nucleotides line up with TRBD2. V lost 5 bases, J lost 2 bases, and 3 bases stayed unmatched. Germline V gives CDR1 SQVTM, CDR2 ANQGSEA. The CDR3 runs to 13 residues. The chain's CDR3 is CSVRGGATDTQYF. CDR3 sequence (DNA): TGCAGCGTTCGGGGGGGCGCCACAGATACGCAGTATTTT.

Here the CDR3 reads CASSRIADTQYF. CDR3 sequence (DNA): TGTGCCAGCAGCCGAATTGCAGATACGCAGTATTTT. The genes are TRBV27 and TRBJ2-3; D ambiguous. CDR3 length equals 12 residues. The germline gives CDR1 MNHEY, CDR2 SMNVEV (reference sequence). The ends were cut back, 6 bases at V and 4 bases at J, with 8 bases in the middle.

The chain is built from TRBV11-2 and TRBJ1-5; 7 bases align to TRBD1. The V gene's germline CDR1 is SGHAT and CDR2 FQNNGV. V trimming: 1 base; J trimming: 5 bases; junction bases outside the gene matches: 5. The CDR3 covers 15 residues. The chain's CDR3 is CASSLGDRADQPQHF. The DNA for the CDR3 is TGTGCCAGCAGCTTAGGAGACAGGGCAGATCAGCCCCAGCATTTT.

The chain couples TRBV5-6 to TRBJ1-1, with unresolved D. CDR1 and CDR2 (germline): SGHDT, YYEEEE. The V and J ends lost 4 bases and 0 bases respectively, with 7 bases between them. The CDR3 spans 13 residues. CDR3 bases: TGTGCCAGCAGCGGGCTACTGAACACTGAAGCTTTCTTT. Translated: CASSGLLNTEAFF. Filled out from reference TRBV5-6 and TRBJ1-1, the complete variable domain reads DAGVTQSPTHLIKTRGQQVTLRCSPKSGHDTVSWYQQALGQGPQFIFQYYEEEERQRGNFPDRFSGHQFPNYSSELNVNALLLGDSALYLCASSGLLNTEAFFGQGTRLTVV.

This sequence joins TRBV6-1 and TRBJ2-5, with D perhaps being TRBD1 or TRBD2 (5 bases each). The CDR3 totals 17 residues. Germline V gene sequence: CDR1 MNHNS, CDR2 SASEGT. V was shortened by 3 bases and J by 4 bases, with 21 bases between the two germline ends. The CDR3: CASSESRAGRSAETQYF. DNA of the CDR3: TGTGCCAGCAGTGAGAGTCGGGCAGGGAGATCGGCAGAGACCCAGTACTTC.

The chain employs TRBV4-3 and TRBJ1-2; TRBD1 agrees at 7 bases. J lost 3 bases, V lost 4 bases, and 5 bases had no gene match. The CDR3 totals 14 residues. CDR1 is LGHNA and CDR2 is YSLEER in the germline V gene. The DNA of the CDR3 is TGCGCCAGCAGCCCTACCGACAGGGACTATGGCTACACCTTC. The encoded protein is CASSPTDRDYGYTF.

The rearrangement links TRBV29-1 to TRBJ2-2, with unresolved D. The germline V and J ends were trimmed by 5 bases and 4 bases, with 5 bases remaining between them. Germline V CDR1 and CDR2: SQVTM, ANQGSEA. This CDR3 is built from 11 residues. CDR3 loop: CSVSTTGELFF. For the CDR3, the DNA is TGCAGCGTTTCGACCACCGGGGAGCTGTTTTTT.

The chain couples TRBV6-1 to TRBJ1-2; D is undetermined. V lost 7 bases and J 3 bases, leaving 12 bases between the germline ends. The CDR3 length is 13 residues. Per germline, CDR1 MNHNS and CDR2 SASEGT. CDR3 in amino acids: CASNPVADYGYTF. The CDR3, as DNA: TGTGCCAGCAATCCAGTCGCTGACTATGGCTACACCTTC.

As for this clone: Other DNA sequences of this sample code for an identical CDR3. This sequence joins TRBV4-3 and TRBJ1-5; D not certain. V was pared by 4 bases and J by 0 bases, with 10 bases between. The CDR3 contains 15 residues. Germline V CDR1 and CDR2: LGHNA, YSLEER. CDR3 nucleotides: TGCGCCAGCAGCCCCCGGGTCTCTAGCAATCAGCCCCAGCATTTT. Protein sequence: CASSPRVSSNQPQHF.

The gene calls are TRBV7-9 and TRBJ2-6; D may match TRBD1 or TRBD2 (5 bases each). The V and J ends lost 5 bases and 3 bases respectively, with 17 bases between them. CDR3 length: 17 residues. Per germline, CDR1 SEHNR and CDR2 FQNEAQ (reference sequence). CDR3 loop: CASSRGAAPVGANVLTF. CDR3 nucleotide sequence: TGTGCCAGCAGCCGAGGGGCAGCCCCGGTTGGGGCCAACGTCCTGACTTTC.

CDR3 in amino acids: CASSRTEQNYGYTF. The CDR3 DNA reads as TGTGCCAGCAGCCGAACCGAACAGAACTATGGCTACACCTTC. The V and J genes are TRBV7-2 and TRBJ1-2; D not resolved. Germline V gene lookup returns CDR1 SGHTA and CDR2 FQGNSA. CDR3 length: 14 amino acids. Trimming removed 5 bases from V and 2 bases from J, with 12 bases in between.

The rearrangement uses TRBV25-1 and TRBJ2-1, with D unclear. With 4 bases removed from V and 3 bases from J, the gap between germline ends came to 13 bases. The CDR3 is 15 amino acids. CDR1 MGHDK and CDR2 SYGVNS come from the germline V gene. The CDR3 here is CASSARQDHYNEQFF. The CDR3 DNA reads TGTGCCAGCAGTGCAAGACAAGACCACTACAATGAGCAGTTCTTC.

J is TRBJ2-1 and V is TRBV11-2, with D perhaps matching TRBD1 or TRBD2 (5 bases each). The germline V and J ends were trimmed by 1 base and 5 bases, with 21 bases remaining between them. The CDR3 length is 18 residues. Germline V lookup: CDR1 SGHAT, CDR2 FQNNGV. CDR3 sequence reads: CASSLGIQLPGPNNEQFF. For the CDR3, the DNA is TGTGCCAGCAGCTTAGGGATCCAATTACCGGGACCGAACAATGAGCAGTTCTTC.